Listed below are T cell receptor beta chains from one sample, sequenced in a study of blood T cell repertoires in COVID-19. Assay: immunoSEQ multiplex PCR; the TCRdb copy retains only in-frame clones and omits some. Of some 300,000 clones in the sample, around 90% were seen once. The sample consisted of peripheral blood. Receptor source: a woman between 40 and 55 years old with COVID-19, enrolled during active disease. Both conserved end residues are part of each CDR3. Fields, in order: J gene, D gene, V gene, clone size, CDR3 protein, CDR3 DNA. The D gene is left open where the match is weak. Rows give clone size only sometimes, using once, few, many, or a class for an expanded clone.

J gene: TRBJ2-5
D gene: TRBD2
V gene: TRBV28
clone size: NA
CDR3 protein: CASSWGGEKTQYF
CDR3 DNA: TGTGCCAGCAGTTGGGGGGGGGAAAAGACCCAGTACTTC

J gene: TRBJ1-2
D gene: NA
V gene: TRBV28
clone size: NA
CDR3 protein: CASQTQRGMGHGYTF
CDR3 DNA: TGTGCCAGTCAGACCCAAAGGGGGATGGGTCATGGCTACACCTTC

J gene: TRBJ1-2
D gene: NA
V gene: TRBV6-5
clone size: once
CDR3 protein: CASFGQTLGGYTF
CDR3 DNA: TGTGCCAGCTTTGGACAGACCCTTGGTGGCTACACCTTC

J gene: TRBJ2-6
D gene: TRBD1
V gene: TRBV4-1
clone size: NA
CDR3 protein: CASSHTGQGVVSGANVLTF
CDR3 DNA: TGCGCCAGCAGCCATACGGGACAGGGGGTGGTCTCTGGGGCCAACGTCCTGACTTTC

J gene: TRBJ2-5
D gene: NA
V gene: TRBV27
clone size: many
CDR3 protein: CASSFEMQTQYF
CDR3 DNA: TGTGCCAGCAGTTTCGAGATGCAGACCCAGTACTTC

J gene: TRBJ1-1
D gene: NA
V gene: TRBV27
clone size: once
CDR3 protein: CASSLSFRGGAEAFF
CDR3 DNA: TGTGCCAGCAGTTTATCGTTCCGGGGTGGTGCTGAAGCTTTCTTT

J gene: TRBJ2-5
D gene: NA
V gene: TRBV13
clone size: NA
CDR3 protein: CASSLQGRKTQYF
CDR3 DNA: TGTGCCAGCAGCTTGCAGGGGAGAAAGACCCAGTACTTC

J gene: TRBJ2-5
D gene: TRBD2
V gene: TRBV7-9
clone size: NA
CDR3 protein: CALRLAGSQETQYF
CDR3 DNA: TGTGCCCTTCGACTAGCGGGGAGCCAAGAGACCCAGTACTTC

J gene: TRBJ2-1
D gene: TRBD2
V gene: TRBV19
clone size: NA
CDR3 protein: CASSQTRGLAGSYEQFF
CDR3 DNA: TGTGCCAGTAGTCAGACCAGAGGACTAGCGGGAAGCTATGAGCAGTTCTTC

J gene: TRBJ2-2
D gene: TRBD1
V gene: TRBV10-3
clone size: NA
CDR3 protein: CAIRGRGQGETGELFF
CDR3 DNA: TGTGCCATCAGGGGCCGGGGACAGGGTGAGACCGGGGAGCTGTTTTTT

J gene: TRBJ1-1
D gene: NA
V gene: TRBV6-2/TRBV6-3
clone size: NA
CDR3 protein: CASSRSGEGARTEAFF
CDR3 DNA: TGTGCCAGCAGCCGGTCGGGGGAAGGGGCGAGGACTGAAGCTTTCTTT

J gene: TRBJ1-1
D gene: NA
V gene: TRBV12-5
clone size: NA
CDR3 protein: CASGLVQGFHTEAFF
CDR3 DNA: TGTGCTAGTGGTTTGGTACAGGGTTTTCACACTGAAGCTTTCTTT

J gene: TRBJ2-3
D gene: NA
V gene: TRBV5-1
clone size: NA
CDR3 protein: CASSSSSGDTQYF
CDR3 DNA: TGCGCCAGCAGCTCCTCGTCGGGAGATACGCAGTATTTT

J gene: TRBJ1-1
D gene: TRBD1
V gene: TRBV28
clone size: NA
CDR3 protein: CASSLSPGQGSMNTEAFF
CDR3 DNA: TGTGCCAGCAGTTTATCCCCGGGACAGGGATCGATGAACACTGAAGCTTTCTTT

J gene: TRBJ1-4
D gene: NA
V gene: TRBV6-6
clone size: NA
CDR3 protein: CASSLQGTNEKLFF
CDR3 DNA: TGTGCCAGCAGTCTACAGGGAACTAATGAAAAACTGTTTTTT

J gene: TRBJ1-6
D gene: TRBD1
V gene: TRBV4-1
clone size: few
CDR3 protein: CASSQGDSNNSPLHF
CDR3 DNA: TGCGCCAGCAGCCAAGGGGACAGCAATAATTCACCCCTCCACTTT

J gene: TRBJ2-3
D gene: NA
V gene: TRBV12-2
clone size: NA
CDR3 protein: CASRLGSVLEDTQYF
CDR3 DNA: TGTGCAAGTCGCTTAGGTTCAGTCCTTGAAGATACGCAGTATTTT

J gene: TRBJ1-2
D gene: NA
V gene: TRBV9
clone size: NA
CDR3 protein: CASSVAGTSYGYTF
CDR3 DNA: TGTGCCAGCAGCGTAGCCGGGACATCCTATGGCTACACCTTC

J gene: TRBJ1-2
D gene: NA
V gene: TRBV29-1
clone size: NA
CDR3 protein: CSVEDLAVWYGYTF
CDR3 DNA: TGCAGCGTTGAAGATTTGGCAGTCTGGTATGGCTACACCTTC

J gene: TRBJ2-5
D gene: NA
V gene: TRBV27
clone size: NA
CDR3 protein: CASRSTPAYQETQYF
CDR3 DNA: TGTGCCAGCAGATCCACCCCCGCGTACCAAGAGACCCAGTACTTC

J gene: TRBJ1-2
D gene: NA
V gene: TRBV25-1
clone size: NA
CDR3 protein: CASSEGERGYTF
CDR3 DNA: TGTGCCAGCAGTGAAGGCGAGCGGGGCTACACCTTC

J gene: TRBJ1-5
D gene: NA
V gene: TRBV19
clone size: few
CDR3 protein: CASSTGALSNQPQHF
CDR3 DNA: TGTGCCAGTAGTACAGGGGCCCTTAGCAATCAGCCCCAGCATTTT

J gene: TRBJ2-7
D gene: TRBD1
V gene: TRBV11-3
clone size: NA
CDR3 protein: CASSPNRGTYEQYF
CDR3 DNA: TGTGCCAGCAGCCCTAACAGGGGAACCTACGAGCAGTACTTC

J gene: TRBJ2-3
D gene: NA
V gene: TRBV5-1
clone size: NA
CDR3 protein: CASEIGQGLTDTQYF
CDR3 DNA: TGCGCCAGCGAGATAGGACAAGGTCTCACAGATACGCAGTATTTT

J gene: TRBJ2-3
D gene: TRBD2
V gene: TRBV11-2
clone size: once
CDR3 protein: CASSRGGRDTQYF
CDR3 DNA: TGTGCCAGCAGCCGGGGGGGACGAGATACGCAGTATTTT

J gene: TRBJ2-7
D gene: TRBD2
V gene: TRBV9
clone size: NA
CDR3 protein: CASSPHLAGPTYEQYF
CDR3 DNA: TGTGCCAGCAGCCCTCATCTAGCGGGACCTACCTACGAGCAGTACTTC

J gene: TRBJ2-1
D gene: TRBD2
V gene: TRBV19
clone size: NA
CDR3 protein: CASSSTSGKISTGEQFF
CDR3 DNA: TGTGCCAGTAGTTCGACTAGCGGCAAGATTTCAACGGGTGAGCAGTTCTTC

J gene: TRBJ2-3
D gene: TRBD2
V gene: TRBV3-1/TRBV3-2
clone size: NA
CDR3 protein: CASSQGMAGGHVDTQYF
CDR3 DNA: TGTGCCAGCAGCCAAGGGATGGCGGGGGGGCACGTTGATACGCAGTATTTT